This entry lists 23 T cell receptor beta chains sequenced from one sample in a study of shared clonotypes between healthy human individuals. Here immunoSEQ multiplex PCR was the method, and the copy in TCRdb shows in-frame clones only, minus some. The sample consists of about 2.4 million clones, over 85% of them appearing once. The sample taken for sequencing was naive CD4+ T cells from PBMCs. The subset: CD45RA+ positively selected. These receptors were taken from a man younger than 30 in good health. Some clones in this sample may be carry-over from other donors' samples.

This clone is a singleton in its sample. The genes are TRBV30 and TRBJ1-5, with 8 bases identical to TRBD1. From germline, CDR1 is GTSNPN and CDR2 SVGIG (reference sequence). The CDR3 totals 16 residues. With 0 bases clipped from V and 6 bases from J, the junction kept 10 bases outside the gene matches. CDR3 loop: CAWSVPPGQVTQPQHF. DNA of the CDR3: TGTGCCTGGAGTGTCCCACCGGGACAGGTGACTCAGCCCCAGCATTTT.

The V gene is TRBV5-4, the J gene TRBJ2-1; possible D gene TRBD1, 6 bases. The CDR3 has 16 residues. The ends were cut back, 0 bases at V and 0 bases at J, with 10 bases in the middle. From germline, CDR1 is SGHNT and CDR2 YYREEE (reference sequence). This CDR3 reads CASSLDRESSYNEQFF. Written as DNA, the CDR3 is TGTGCCAGCAGCTTGGACAGGGAAAGCTCCTACAATGAGCAGTTCTTC.

This clone was observed once. The rearrangement links TRBV6-1 to TRBJ2-1; 7 nucleotides match TRBD1. The J segment lost 1 base and the V segment lost 6 bases, leaving 6 bases of the junction unmatched. Germline V gene lookup returns CDR1 MNHNS and CDR2 SASEGT. The length of the CDR3 is 15 residues. The CDR3 region has the DNA TGTGCCAGCAGAGCAAGGGACAGTTCCTACAATGAGCAGTTCTTC. This gives the protein CASRARDSSYNEQFF.

The chain combines TRBV7-9 with TRBJ2-1, with a weak D call TRBD2 (6 bases). The CDR3 has 13 amino acids. Germline lookup yields CDR1 SEHNR and CDR2 FQNEAQ (reference sequence). The V gene lost 3 bases and the J gene lost 12 bases, with 15 bases spanning the gap. The DNA of the CDR3 is TGTGCCAGCAGCTTGGGTCGGGAGTATGTGCAGTTCTTC. This codes for CASSLGREYVQFF.

The chain combines TRBV10-1 with TRBJ2-7; D not resolved. The CDR3 consists of 12 residues. V was pared by 5 bases and J by 5 bases, with 10 bases between. Germline V gene sequence: CDR1 WNHNN, CDR2 SYGVQD (reference sequence). The CDR3 sequence is CASSNRVNEQYF. The CDR3 coding sequence is TGCGCCAGCAGTAACCGTGTCAACGAGCAGTACTTC.

This rearrangement joins TRBV7-9 to TRBJ2-2; no reliable D call. This CDR3 region has 13 residues. The germline V and J ends were trimmed by 5 bases and 6 bases, with 10 bases remaining between them. Germline-derived CDR1 and CDR2 are SEHNR and FQNEAQ (reference sequence). CDR3 protein: CASSVVVSGELFF. The CDR3, as DNA: TGTGCCAGCAGCGTCGTTGTGTCCGGGGAGCTGTTTTTT. Full variable domain (rest looked up from reference TRBV7-9 and TRBJ2-2): DTGVSQNPRHKITKRGQNVTFRCDPISEHNRLYWYRQTLGQGPEFLTYFQNEAQLEKSRLLSDRFSAERPKGSFSTLEIQRTEQGDSAMYLCASSVVVSGELFFGEGSRLTVL.

The V and J genes are TRBV18 and TRBJ1-1; the D is unclear. The CDR3 runs 15 residues. Germline CDR1 reads KGHSH; CDR2 reads LQKENI. Trimming cost V 6 bases and J 3 bases, with 17 bases left between them. In DNA, the CDR3 is TGTGCCAGCTCGCGTAACGTCGGGAGAGACACTGAAGCTTTCTTT. It is translated as CASSRNVGRDTEAFF.

The chain has TRBV5-4 and TRBJ2-5; 7 nucleotides align to TRBD1. The J segment lost 1 base and the V segment lost 4 bases, leaving 4 bases of the junction unmatched. Germline lookup yields CDR1 SGHNT and CDR2 YYREEE (reference sequence). The CDR3 totals 14 residues. Here the CDR3 reads CASSVRDSQETQYF. The CDR3 nucleotides read TGTGCCAGCAGCGTCCGGGACAGCCAAGAGACCCAGTACTTC.

This chain links TRBV10-3 with TRBJ1-1, with D maybe TRBD1 (6 bases). V was shortened by 1 base and J by 1 base, with 13 bases between the two germline ends. CDR1 and CDR2 from the germline V gene are ENHRY and SYGVKD. The CDR3 is made up of 16 amino acids. CDR3 sequence (DNA): TGTGCCATCAGTGAGTTAATAGCGACAGGGAACACTGAAGCTTTCTTT. This gives the protein CAISELIATGNTEAFF.

The gene calls are TRBV5-6 and TRBJ2-2, with TRBD2 matching 10 bases. The CDR3 runs to 17 residues. Per germline, CDR1 SGHDT and CDR2 YYEEEE. The trim removed 0 bases at V and 5 bases at J, leaving 7 bases unmatched. CDR3 sequence: CASSLVSGRARTGELFF. CDR3 nucleotides: TGTGCCAGCAGCTTGGTCAGCGGGAGGGCCCGGACCGGGGAGCTGTTTTTT.

CDR3 in DNA: TGTGCCAGCAGCCCAAAGAGGACTAGCGGGAACACCGGGGAGCTGTTTTTT. Translation: CASSPKRTSGNTGELFF. The chain recombines TRBV9 with TRBJ2-2, with 10 bases that match TRBD2. V trimming: 4 bases; J trimming: 1 base; junction bases outside the gene matches: 7. CDR1 is SGDLS and CDR2 is YYNGEE in the germline V gene. The CDR3 length is 17 residues.

The chain couples TRBV27 to TRBJ2-7; 9 bases map to TRBD2. Trimming at V came to 5 bases and at J to 2 bases, leaving 10 bases not matched to a gene. From germline, CDR1 is MNHEY and CDR2 SMNVEV (reference sequence). The CDR3 has 16 residues. CDR3 nucleotide sequence: TGTGCCAGCAGTCGGGGGACTAGCCAAATTCCCTACGAGCAGTACTTC. This sequence encodes CASSRGTSQIPYEQYF.

This chain joins TRBV27 and TRBJ1-4, with a weak D call TRBD1 (5 bases). The germline V and J ends were trimmed by 3 bases and 11 bases, with 19 bases remaining between them. The germline V gene has CDR1 MNHEY and CDR2 SMNVEV (reference sequence). The CDR3 extends over 15 amino acids. CDR3 DNA sequence: TGTGCCAGCAGTTTCCCTACAGGCAGTAATGCGAAACTGTTTTTT. It is translated as CASSFPTGSNAKLFF.

The rearrangement links TRBV6-5 to TRBJ2-3; perhaps TRBD1 as D (6 bases). Germline lookup yields CDR1 MNHEY and CDR2 SVGAGI. This CDR3 region has 13 residues. Trimming stripped 6 bases from V and 5 bases from J, with 12 bases between. The CDR3: CASRNRALDTQYF. In DNA form, the CDR3 reads TGTGCCAGCAGAAACAGGGCTCTAGATACGCAGTATTTT.

The V and J genes are TRBV28 and TRBJ1-1, with 7 bases that match TRBD1. The V segment lost 7 bases and the J segment 7 bases; nucleotides outside the gene matches: 12. This CDR3 comprises 14 residues. The germline V gene encodes CDR1 MDHEN and CDR2 SYDVKM. The CDR3 DNA reads as TGTGCCAGCATCCCCTCGGGTTGGGACAGTGAAGCTTTCTTT. Translated: CASIPSGWDSEAFF.

The CDR3 DNA sequence: TGTGCCAGCAGTTTTTTAACCGGGACAGGAAAGGGGCCAATGGGAACCGGGGAGCTGTTTTTT. Translation gives CASSFLTGTGKGPMGTGELFF. The J gene is TRBJ2-2, the V gene TRBV28, with 8 bases lining up with TRBD1. V lost 3 bases and J lost 5; bases outside the gene matches: 23. The CDR3 is 21 amino acids. CDR1 and CDR2 from the germline V gene are MDHEN and SYDVKM.

The chain couples TRBV10-1 to TRBJ2-7; 15 nucleotides align to TRBD2. J gave up 7 bases and V 6 bases, and 16 bases lay outside the gene matches. Germline CDR1 reads WNHNN; CDR2 reads SYGVQD (reference sequence). The CDR3 has 18 residues. The CDR3: CASSRGLAGGPLFAEQYF. DNA of the CDR3: TGCGCCAGCAGCCGGGGACTAGCGGGAGGCCCCCTGTTCGCGGAGCAGTACTTC.

The chain joins TRBV5-1 to TRBJ2-1; D tentatively reads TRBD1 or TRBD2 (5 bases each). Germline V gene sequence: CDR1 SGHRS, CDR2 YFSETQ. V lost 4 bases and J 3 bases, leaving 14 bases between the germline ends. The CDR3 has 15 amino acids. The CDR3 protein is CASSPGSRDYNEQFF. In nucleotides, the CDR3 is TGCGCCAGCAGCCCGGGAAGCAGGGACTACAATGAGCAGTTCTTC.

The chain employs TRBV2 and TRBJ2-5; no clear D. CDR3 size: 11 residues. Deletions cut 4 bases from V and 5 bases from J, with 5 bases between. The germline CDR1 and CDR2 sequences are SNHLY and FYNNEI. The CDR3 loop is CASSVSETQYF. The DNA for the CDR3 is TGTGCCAGCAGTGTTAGCGAGACCCAGTACTTC.

This chain connects TRBV7-9 to TRBJ2-1; D gene ambiguous. Looked up from germline, CDR1 is SEHNR and CDR2 is FQNEAQ (reference sequence). The CDR3 is 15 residues long. The germline V and J ends were trimmed by 5 bases and 6 bases, with 17 bases remaining between them. The CDR3 coding sequence is TGTGCCAGCAGCCGCCCTGGCGGAATGAGCAATGAGCAGTTCTTC. This encodes CASSRPGGMSNEQFF. The variable domain in full, completed from reference TRBV7-9 and TRBJ2-1, reads DTGVSQNPRHKITKRGQNVTFRCDPISEHNRLYWYRQTLGQGPEFLTYFQNEAQLEKSRLLSDRFSAERPKGSFSTLEIQRTEQGDSAMYLCASSRPGGMSNEQFFGPGTRLTVL.

Regarding this clone: Other DNA sequences in this sample translate to the same CDR3. V is TRBV28 and J is TRBJ1-2; D perhaps matches TRBD1 (5 bases). Looked up from germline, CDR1 is MDHEN and CDR2 is SYDVKM. The CDR3 length is 13 residues. Trimming shortened V by 5 bases and J by 2 bases, and 9 bases separated the two germline ends. CDR3 bases: TGTGCCAGCAGTCCTGACAGAAACTATGGCTACACCTTC. As protein: CASSPDRNYGYTF.

This chain joins TRBV11-2 and TRBJ1-1, with a tentative D call TRBD1 (6 bases). CDR3 length: 14 residues. Deletions cut 4 bases from V and 1 base from J, with 10 bases between. CDR1 and CDR2 (germline): SGHAT, FQNNGV. CDR3 sequence: CASSWAGENTEAFF. The CDR3 coding sequence is TGTGCCAGCAGCTGGGCAGGGGAGAACACTGAAGCTTTCTTT.

This clone was observed a few times. This chain connects TRBV25-1 to TRBJ1-2; D unresolved. The CDR3 spans 12 residues. Trimming pared 5 bases from V and 7 bases from J, leaving 11 bases between. Germline CDR1 is MGHDK and CDR2 is SYGVNS. CDR3 region: CASSQIPGGYTF. The DNA of the CDR3 is TGTGCCAGCAGTCAAATCCCGGGTGGCTACACCTTC.